The clone carrying this T cell receptor (beta chain) was found once. Its antigen is undetermined. Using immunoSEQ multiplex PCR, the repertoire was profiled, and TCRdb retains in-frame clones only, with some absent. The sample records more than 60,000 clones, roughly nine tenths being singletons. The record originates from a study of OX40 agonist ivuxolimab in advanced cancers. Study conclusions and caveats: Researchers did not determine the expanded peripheral T cells' antigen specificity.

Trimming removed 6 bases at V and 2 bases at J, with 11 bases between. CDR3 length equals 14 residues. Per germline, CDR1 SNHLY and CDR2 FYNNEI. Autoimmune disease history or systemic immunosuppression was exclusionary. The sequence came from an adult with an advanced solid tumor such as melanoma, head and neck, liver or kidney cancer. Sequenced here: CD4+ or CD8+ T cells sorted from blood, sampled in a trial of the OX40 agonist ivuxolimab. The J gene is TRBJ1-5, the V gene TRBV2; D remains unclear. The chain's CDR3 is CASSRPEGNQPQHF. DNA of the CDR3: TGTGCCAGCAGCCGGCCAGAGGGCAATCAGCCCCAGCATTTT.